Following are 18 T cell receptor beta chains from one sample sequenced in a study of cytomegalovirus exposure and HLA in healthy donors. Use of 60 Vbeta and 13 Jbeta primers characterized the PCR. Repertoires were generated with immunoSEQ multiplex PCR, while TCRdb's copy carries only in-frame clones and drops some. Of roughly 190,000 clones in the sample, around 80% were seen once. Input material: PBMCs. The receptors derive from a woman aged 50 to 60 in good health and CMV-seronegative.

The table lists this clone with a few counts. This chain uses TRBV30 with TRBJ2-7; D ambiguous. Germline CDR1 reads GTSNPN; CDR2 reads SVGIG (reference sequence). Trimming left V 5 bases short and J 3 bases short, with 8 bases between. There are 11 residues in the CDR3. CDR3 in amino acids: CAWGSDYEQYF. The CDR3 DNA reads as TGTGCCTGGGGCAGTGACTACGAGCAGTACTTC.

The chain recombines TRBV4-2 with TRBJ1-6; 8 nucleotides line up with TRBD1. Germline CDR1 and CDR2: LGHNA and YNFKEQ. The CDR3 spans 16 residues. The ends lost 0 bases at V and 9 bases at J; junction bases unmatched: 7. CDR3 residues: CASSQDLDRVVSPLHF. The CDR3 nucleotides are TGTGCCAGCAGCCAAGATCTGGACAGGGTGGTTTCACCCCTCCACTTT.

This chain uses TRBV5-1 with TRBJ1-1; 8 bases are a match to TRBD1. Per the germline V gene, CDR1 is SGHRS and CDR2 is YFSETQ. The CDR3 length is 14 residues. The V segment lost 5 bases and the J segment 9 bases; nucleotides outside the gene matches: 12. CDR3 protein: CASSFGSQGAQAFF. Written as DNA, the CDR3 is TGCGCCAGCAGTTTTGGTAGCCAGGGGGCCCAAGCTTTCTTT.

The chain uses TRBV5-1 and TRBJ2-1; 10 bases match TRBD2. Germline V gene data show CDR1 as SGHRS and CDR2 as YFSETQ. Trimming at V came to 4 bases and at J to 8 bases, leaving 9 bases not matched to a gene. There are 15 residues in the CDR3. CDR3 bases: TGCGCCAGCAGCCTCTTAGCGGGAGGCCCCGATGAGCAGTTCTTC. Its protein product is CASSLLAGGPDEQFF.

The J gene is TRBJ2-3, the V gene TRBV5-4; TRBD2 agrees at 8 bases. The germline V gene has CDR1 SGHNT and CDR2 YYREEE (reference sequence). The junction had 23 bases not matched to a gene; V was cut back by 9 bases and J by 8 bases. This CDR3 region has 17 residues. CDR3 residues: CATRGSGMQRRLGTQYF. The CDR3 nucleotides read TGTGCCACCCGCGGTAGCGGGATGCAGAGACGTTTAGGTACGCAGTATTTT.

A single count supports this clone. The chain employs TRBV29-1 and TRBJ2-7, with TRBD2 matching 7 bases. V was pared by 0 bases and J by 6 bases, with 2 bases of the junction left unmatched. Per the germline V gene, CDR1 is SQVTM and CDR2 is ANQGSEA. The CDR3 loop spans 12 amino acids. The CDR3 bases are TGCAGCGTTGAAGACGGACTAGGCGAGCAGTACTTC. Translation gives CSVEDGLGEQYF.

V gene TRBV28 combines with J gene TRBJ2-7, with 7 bases lining up with TRBD1. The CDR3 loop spans 14 amino acids. CDR1 and CDR2 from the germline V gene are MDHEN and SYDVKM. V shed 5 bases, J shed 5 bases, and the junction held 9 bases outside the gene matches. In DNA form, the CDR3 reads TGTGCCAGCAGTGGTCCCCAGGGGGTCCACGAGCAGTACTTC. This encodes CASSGPQGVHEQYF.

This chain links TRBV5-4 with TRBJ1-3; perhaps TRBD1 as D (5 bases). The V gene lost 0 bases and the J gene lost 4 bases, with 17 bases spanning the gap. The CDR3 is made up of 17 amino acids. Looked up from germline, CDR1 is SGHNT and CDR2 is YYREEE (reference sequence). The CDR3 protein is CASSLGRQGVSGNTIYF. Written as DNA, the CDR3 is TGTGCCAGCAGCTTGGGTAGGCAGGGTGTCTCCGGAAACACCATATATTTT. Using reference TRBV5-4 and TRBJ1-3 for the parts outside the CDR3, the full variable domain is ETGVTQSPTHLIKTRGQQVTLRCSSQSGHNTVSWYQQALGQGPQFIFQYYREEENGRGNFPPRFSGLQFPNYSSELNVNALELDDSALYLCASSLGRQGVSGNTIYFGEGSWLTVV.

The genes are TRBV7-9 and TRBJ1-1; D is possibly TRBD1 (6 bases). The CDR3 extends over 14 amino acids. Germline V CDR1 and CDR2: SEHNR, FQNEAQ (reference sequence). Deletions cut 5 bases from V and 7 bases from J, with 17 bases between. CDR3 in amino acids: CASSPPGEGGEAFF. DNA of the CDR3: TGTGCCAGCAGCCCACCTGGGGAGGGGGGTGAAGCTTTCTTT. The full variable domain, rest sourced from reference TRBV7-9 and TRBJ1-1, is DTGVSQNPRHKITKRGQNVTFRCDPISEHNRLYWYRQTLGQGPEFLTYFQNEAQLEKSRLLSDRFSAERPKGSFSTLEIQRTEQGDSAMYLCASSPPGEGGEAFFGQGTRLTVV.

This sequence joins TRBV4-3 and TRBJ2-1; the D gene is possibly TRBD2 (5 bases). Germline CDR1 reads LGHNA; CDR2 reads YSLEER. V lost 0 bases to trimming and J lost 0 bases, with 9 bases between them. The CDR3 has 16 amino acids. The CDR3 nucleotides read TGCGCCAGCAGCCAAGATGCGGGTAGCTCCTACAATGAGCAGTTCTTC. Translated: CASSQDAGSSYNEQFF.

V and J are TRBV5-6 and TRBJ2-5, with 10 bases fitting TRBD1. Germline CDR1 SGHDT, CDR2 YYEEEE. The CDR3 runs 15 residues. The V and J ends lost 2 bases and 1 base, in that order; junction bases with no gene match: 2. The DNA for the CDR3 is TGTGCCAGCAGCTTCGGGACAGGGGTCCAAGAGACCCAGTACTTC. Its translation is CASSFGTGVQETQYF.

V gene TRBV5-1 combines with J gene TRBJ2-5; the D gene is possibly TRBD1 (5 bases). The J call is in doubt because the DNA end fits TRBJ2-7 better. The germline V gene has CDR1 SGHRS and CDR2 YFSETQ. This CDR3 contains 17 residues. CDR3 coding DNA: TGCGCCAGCAGCTTGGCCCCAGGGCCAGGGATTGTCTACGAGCAGTACTTC. The encoded protein is CASSLAPGPGIVYEQYF.

The chain links TRBV4-1 to TRBJ2-2; 7 nucleotides agree with TRBD1. The CDR3 is 14 amino acids. After removal of 8 bases from V and 0 bases from J, the junction contained 3 bases not matched to a gene. Germline lookup yields CDR1 MGHRA and CDR2 YSYEKL. The CDR3 here is CASGQATNTGELFF. CDR3 nucleotide sequence: TGCGCCAGCGGACAGGCTACGAACACCGGGGAGCTGTTTTTT.

This chain connects TRBV28 to TRBJ1-6; tentatively, D is TRBD1 (6 bases). The germline V gene has CDR1 MDHEN and CDR2 SYDVKM. V was pared by 2 bases and J by 10 bases, with 12 bases between. This CDR3 has 14 amino acids. CDR3: CASSLRGGGSPLHF. CDR3 nucleotide sequence: TGTGCCAGCAGTTTAAGAGGGGGTGGATCACCCCTCCACTTT.

The chain employs TRBV27 and TRBJ2-5, with 9 nucleotides matching TRBD1. CDR1 is MNHEY and CDR2 is SMNVEV in the germline V gene (reference sequence). CDR3 length equals 15 residues. Trimming at V came to 5 bases and at J to 5 bases, leaving 9 bases not matched to a gene. The CDR3 sequence is CASSAGDRVSETQYF. CDR3 bases: TGTGCCAGCAGTGCCGGGGACAGGGTGTCGGAGACCCAGTACTTC.

In the case of this clone: Germline is not matched at one junction end, which may reflect a read error. The V and J genes are TRBV7-9 and TRBJ2-7; 9 bases are shared with TRBD2. Germline V gene sequence: CDR1 SEHNR, CDR2 FQNEAQ (reference sequence). The CDR3 has 14 residues. CDR3 DNA: TGTTCCAGCAGCCCGCCTAGCGGGGCCTACGAGCAGTACTTC. Its protein is CSSSPPSGAYEQYF.

The rearrangement joins TRBV5-1 to TRBJ2-7, with 9 bases lining up with TRBD2. V dropped 1 base and J dropped 7; count of bases not matched to a gene: 6. CDR1 is SGHRS and CDR2 is YFSETQ in the germline V gene. There are 14 residues in the CDR3. The CDR3 spells CASSLRTSVQEQYF. DNA of the CDR3: TGCGCCAGCAGCTTGCGGACTAGCGTACAGGAGCAGTACTTC.

The rearrangement links TRBV28 to TRBJ1-5; D might be TRBD1 (5 bases). Looked up from germline, CDR1 is MDHEN and CDR2 is SYDVKM. Trimming took 2 bases from V and 1 from J, leaving 12 bases between them. The CDR3 has 16 amino acids. Here the CDR3 reads CASSLRGGRSNQPQHF. CDR3 bases: TGTGCCAGCAGTTTAAGGGGCGGTAGGAGCAATCAGCCCCAGCATTTT.